The 3 T cell receptor beta chains below come from one sample, sequenced in a study of T cell responses to AZD1222 COVID-19 vaccine. Some clones are missing from TCRdb's copy, which holds only in-frame ones; the method was immunoSEQ multiplex PCR. The table lists around 80,000 clones, roughly four fifths of them singletons. The sample was peripheral blood, taken 28 days after the second AZD1222 dose. These receptors all stem from an adult who received the AZD1222 COVID-19 vaccine.

This chain's CDR3 is CASSPGQGAEAFF. DNA for the CDR3: TGTGCCAGCTCACCCGGACAGGGGGCGGAAGCTTTCTTT. The rearrangement uses TRBV18 and TRBJ1-1; TRBD1 agrees at 11 bases. CDR1 is KGHSH and CDR2 is LQKENI in the germline V gene. V lost 3 bases, J lost 8 bases, and 2 bases stayed unmatched. CDR3 length equals 13 residues.

The chain recombines TRBV28 with TRBJ2-1, with 12 positions matching TRBD2. CDR1 MDHEN and CDR2 SYDVKM come from the germline V gene. V shed 6 bases, J shed 6 bases, and the junction held 3 bases outside the gene matches. The CDR3 contains 14 residues. The CDR3 DNA is TGTGCCAGCAGCCGACTAGCGGGAGTCAATGAGCAGTTCTTC. Protein sequence: CASSRLAGVNEQFF.

The chain employs TRBV7-8 and TRBJ2-3; 10 nucleotides line up with TRBD2. Germline assignment: CDR1 SGHVS and CDR2 FQNEAQ. Trimming at V came to 2 bases and at J to 5 bases, leaving 10 bases not matched to a gene. The CDR3 consists of 17 residues. The CDR3 loop is CASSLLSGRAERDTQYF. The CDR3 nucleotides read TGTGCCAGCAGCTTATTAAGCGGGAGGGCCGAAAGAGATACGCAGTATTTT.